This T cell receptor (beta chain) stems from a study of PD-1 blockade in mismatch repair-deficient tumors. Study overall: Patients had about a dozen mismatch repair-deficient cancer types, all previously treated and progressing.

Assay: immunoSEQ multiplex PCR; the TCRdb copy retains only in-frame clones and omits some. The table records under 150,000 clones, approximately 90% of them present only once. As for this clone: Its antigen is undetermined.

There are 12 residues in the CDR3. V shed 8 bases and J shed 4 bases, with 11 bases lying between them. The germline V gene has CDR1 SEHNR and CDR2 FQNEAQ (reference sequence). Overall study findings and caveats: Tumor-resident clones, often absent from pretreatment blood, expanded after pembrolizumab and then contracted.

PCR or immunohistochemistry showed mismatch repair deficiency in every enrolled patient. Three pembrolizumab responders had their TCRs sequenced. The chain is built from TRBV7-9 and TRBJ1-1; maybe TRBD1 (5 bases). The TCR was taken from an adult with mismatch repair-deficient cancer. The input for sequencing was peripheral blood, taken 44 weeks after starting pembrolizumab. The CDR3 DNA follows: TGTGCCAGCCAGCTAGGGGTCACTGAAGCTTTCTTT. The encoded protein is CASQLGVTEAFF.